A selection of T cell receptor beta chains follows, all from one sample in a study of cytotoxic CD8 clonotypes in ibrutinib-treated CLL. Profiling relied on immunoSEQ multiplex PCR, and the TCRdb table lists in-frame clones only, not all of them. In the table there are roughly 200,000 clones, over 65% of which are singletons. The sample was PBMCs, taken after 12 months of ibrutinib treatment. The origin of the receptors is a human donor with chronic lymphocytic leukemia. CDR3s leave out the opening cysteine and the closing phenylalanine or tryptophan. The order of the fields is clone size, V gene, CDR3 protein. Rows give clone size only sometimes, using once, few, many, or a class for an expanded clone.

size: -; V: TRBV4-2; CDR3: ASTRTSGEQETQY
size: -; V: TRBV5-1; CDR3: ASSVGGVNQQY
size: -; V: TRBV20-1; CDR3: SAGRGDEAF
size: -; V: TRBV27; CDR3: ASSLTSGRFYNEQF
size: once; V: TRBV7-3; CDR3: ASSLLAGDEQF
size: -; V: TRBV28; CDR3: ASRLTNQPQH
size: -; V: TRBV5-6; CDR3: ASSFWTGRQPQH
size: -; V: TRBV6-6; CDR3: ASSYDTEAF
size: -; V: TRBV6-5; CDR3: ASSYAQGQPQH
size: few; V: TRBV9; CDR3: ASSVDRFETQY
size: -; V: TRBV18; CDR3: ASSPRQGAGEQY
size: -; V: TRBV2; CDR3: ASSSGGGGYGYT
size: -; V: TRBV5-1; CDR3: ASSLVQGSTNTQY
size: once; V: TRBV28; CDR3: AILDRGYDTEAF
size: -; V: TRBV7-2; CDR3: ASSLEGRWSNSPLH
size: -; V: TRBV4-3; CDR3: ASSQERGLANYGYT
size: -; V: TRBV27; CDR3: ASSSLPWLTEAF
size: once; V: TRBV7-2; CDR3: ASSLVGVAEAF
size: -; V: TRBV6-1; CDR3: ASTTSGSGTGELF
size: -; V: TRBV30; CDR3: AWSQQISSTDTQY
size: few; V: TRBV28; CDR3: ASSLSRQKSSYEQY
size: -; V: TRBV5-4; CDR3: ASSHDRQALT
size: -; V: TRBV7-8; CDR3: ASSSGPFGDTEAF
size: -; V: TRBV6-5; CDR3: ASSKGNTIY
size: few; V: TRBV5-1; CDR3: ASRGGGRPYNEQF
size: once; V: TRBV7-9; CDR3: ASSFNSNQPQH
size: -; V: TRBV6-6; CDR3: ASGVGVAEQF
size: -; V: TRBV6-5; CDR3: ASSLTLNTEAF
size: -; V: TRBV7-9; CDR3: ASSLRTGSGSGANVLT
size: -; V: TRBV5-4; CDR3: ASSSTGSSGNTIY
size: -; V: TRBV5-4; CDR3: ASSLPDSYTEAF
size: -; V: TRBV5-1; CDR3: ASSRLGGLENTGELF
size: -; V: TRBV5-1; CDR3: ASSLAQGAYNEQF
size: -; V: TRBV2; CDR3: ASSGQPTNTGELF
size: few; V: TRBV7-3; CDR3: ASSLRQGGTGELF
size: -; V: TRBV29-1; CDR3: SVSVGVTGGTEAF
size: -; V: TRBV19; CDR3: ASSPRGAGGVETQY
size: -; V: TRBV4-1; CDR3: ASSQGPPGQGAGGYT
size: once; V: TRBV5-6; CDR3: ASSFRPSGTGELF
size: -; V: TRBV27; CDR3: ASSLLLQGSTEAF
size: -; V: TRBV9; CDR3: ASSVSMGDPRNSPLH
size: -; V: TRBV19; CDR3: ASKETESSYEQY
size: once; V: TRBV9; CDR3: ASSVGGAYNEQF
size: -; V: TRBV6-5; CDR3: ASRSTLHSYNEQF
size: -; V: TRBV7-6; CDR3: ASSQGTSGPYEQY
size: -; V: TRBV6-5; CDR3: ASSLQGARGEQF
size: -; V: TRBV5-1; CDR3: ASSLDPPNRSYNEQF
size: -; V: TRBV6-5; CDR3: ASSFLRGHGYT
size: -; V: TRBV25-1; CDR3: ASSRIGGNTIY